Below are 21 T cell receptor beta chains sequenced from a single sample in a study of T-cell reconstitution after alpha-beta-depleted transplantation in children (TCRdb year 2016). Library preparation used PCR. The listed sequencing device is Illumina HiSeq 2500. TCR library preparation used molecular barcoding, with unique molecular identifiers applied to normalize quantification of the TCRbeta repertoire. Using fastp trimming at Q25 and MiXCR clonotype assembly, TCRdb reanalyzed the public sequencing data and kept in-frame beta chains. Merged by CDR3 protein, the rows form single entries marked with the most common genes and DNA. Present in this sample are 530,000 or so distinct CDR3 sequences, around 27% of which were seen just once. Approximately 39% of the sample is in the top ten clones. The sample's treatment or condition label, in plain terms: allogeneic hematopoietic cell transplantation with graft depleted of TCRalphabeta T cells and CD19 B cells.

Sequencing used PBMCs, obtained before TCRalphabeta/CD19-depleted stem cell transplant. The receptor source for this set is a boy in the first two years of life with Wiskott-Aldrich syndrome, due to receive a stem cell transplant.

The chain employs TRBV3-1 and TRBJ2-7; D not certain. CDR1 is LGHDT and CDR2 is YNNKEL in the germline V gene (reference sequence). V shed 8 bases and J shed 5 bases, with 10 bases lying between them. The CDR3 is 11 residues long. CDR3 loop: CASERANEQYF. CDR3 nucleotide sequence: TGTGCCAGCGAACGGGCAAACGAGCAGTACTTC.

The chain combines TRBV15 with TRBJ2-3, with 7 bases that match TRBD1. This CDR3 has 13 amino acids. Per germline, CDR1 LNHNV and CDR2 YYDKDF (reference sequence). J lost 3 bases, V lost 7 bases, and 4 bases had no gene match. CDR3 in amino acids: CATKDRATDTQYF. As DNA, the CDR3 is TGTGCCACCAAAGACAGGGCAACAGATACGCAGTATTTT.

The chain links TRBV20-1 to TRBJ2-7, with 13 bases that match TRBD2. J lost 3 bases, V lost 2 bases, and 4 bases had no gene match. The CDR3 is 15 amino acids. Germline V gene sequence: CDR1 DFQATT, CDR2 SNEGSKA (reference sequence). The DNA for the CDR3 is TGCAGTGCTAGACTTGGGACTAGCGGGATCTACGAGCAGTACTTC. Protein sequence: CSARLGTSGIYEQYF.

The V call is TRBV5-1, the J call TRBJ2-3; D possibly matches TRBD1 or TRBD2 (5 bases each). Germline CDR1 SGHRS, CDR2 YFSETQ. V was pared by 0 bases and J by 6 bases, with 11 bases between. This CDR3 has 14 amino acids. As DNA, the CDR3 is TGCGCCAGCAGCTTGGATGGGACCTCGGATACGCAGTATTTT. Translated: CASSLDGTSDTQYF.

A few counts support this clonotype. V is TRBV19 and J is TRBJ2-1; 11 positions agree with TRBD1. CDR3 length: 16 amino acids. J gave up 6 bases and V 5 bases, and 9 bases lay outside the gene matches. Per germline, CDR1 LNHDA and CDR2 SQIVND (reference sequence). CDR3 in DNA: TGTGCCAGTAGTGGATACCTGGGACAGGGGGGCAATGAGCAGTTCTTC. It is translated as CASSGYLGQGGNEQFF.

This clonotype was counted a few times. The chain carries TRBV19 and TRBJ2-2, with D tentatively TRBD1 (5 bases). Germline values: CDR1 LNHDA, CDR2 SQIVND (reference sequence). The CDR3 has 16 residues. V gave up 1 base and J gave up 0 bases, with 9 bases separating them. CDR3 protein: CASSIGRGSNTGELFF. The CDR3 nucleotides read TGTGCCAGTAGTATAGGAAGGGGTTCGAACACCGGGGAGCTGTTTTTT.

In its sample, this clonotype was seen a few times. The gene calls are TRBV5-4 and TRBJ2-1; a possible D gene is TRBD2 (5 bases). The CDR3 extends over 17 amino acids. Trimming stripped 2 bases from V and 7 bases from J, with 22 bases between. Germline V lookup: CDR1 SGHNT, CDR2 YYREEE (reference sequence). The CDR3 nucleotides are TGTGCCAGCAGCTTCCTCTTTGGTCGGGTCCGGGAAAATGAGCAGTTCTTC. Translation: CASSFLFGRVRENEQFF.

For the CDR3, the DNA is TGCGCCAGCGGGATGGGACAGAACCAGTACCAAGAGACCCAGTACTTC. Protein: CASGMGQNQYQETQYF. The V gene is TRBV5-1, the J gene TRBJ2-5, with 7 bases lining up with TRBD1. J was trimmed by 0 bases and V by 7 bases; bases with no gene match: 12. Germline V lookup: CDR1 SGHRS, CDR2 YFSETQ. This CDR3 region has 16 residues.

This rearrangement joins TRBV2 to TRBJ2-3; tentatively, D is TRBD1 (6 bases). The CDR3 length is 16 residues. Germline V gives CDR1 SNHLY, CDR2 FYNNEI. V was trimmed by 5 bases and J by 4 bases, leaving 19 bases between them. The CDR3 loop is CASSTLLQGAADTQYF. The CDR3, as DNA: TGTGCCAGCAGTACCCTTCTACAGGGTGCGGCAGATACGCAGTATTTT.

The genes are TRBV20-1 and TRBJ2-5; TRBD2 matches at 13 bases. This CDR3 comprises 14 residues. From germline, CDR1 is DFQATT and CDR2 SNEGSKA (reference sequence). J gave up 5 bases and V 6 bases, and 6 bases lay outside the gene matches. CDR3 sequence reads: CSARTSGRQETQYF. For the CDR3, the DNA is TGCAGTGCCAGGACTAGCGGGAGACAGGAGACCCAGTACTTC.

The chain carries TRBV12-3 or TRBV12-4 and TRBJ1-1; 12 nucleotides align to TRBD1. V shed 5 bases, J shed 3 bases, and the junction held 4 bases outside the gene matches. This CDR3 is 15 amino acids long. The CDR3 loop reads CASSPGQGAYTEAFF. The DNA for the CDR3 is TGTGCCAGCAGTCCGGGACAGGGGGCGTACACTGAAGCTTTCTTT.

In this sample, this clonotype turned up once. The rearrangement links TRBV28 to TRBJ2-1; TRBD2 matches 7 bases. With V trimmed by 5 bases and J by 9 bases, 7 bases remained unmatched. This CDR3 is 13 amino acids long. Germline V CDR1 and CDR2: MDHEN, SYDVKM. The CDR3 nucleotides read TGTGCCAGCAGTCCACCTAGCGGATCTGAGCAGTTCTTC. Translating it yields CASSPPSGSEQFF.

This clonotype was detected a few times. The chain has TRBV12-3 or TRBV12-4 and TRBJ2-1; TRBD1 agrees at 9 bases. CDR3 size: 15 residues. The junction had 7 bases not matched to a gene; V was cut back by 5 bases and J by 5 bases. CDR3 protein: CASSTHRGRNNEQFF. The CDR3 DNA follows: TGTGCCAGCAGTACGCACAGGGGGCGCAACAATGAGCAGTTCTTC.

This clonotype was recorded a few times. This chain joins TRBV20-1 and TRBJ2-1; 9 nucleotides line up with TRBD2. Germline-derived CDR1 and CDR2 are DFQATT and SNEGSKA (reference sequence). The CDR3 is 15 residues long. The V segment lost 3 bases and the J segment 3 bases; nucleotides outside the gene matches: 6. CDR3 DNA sequence: TGCAGTGCTAGTGAGGGACTAGCTTTCTACAATGAGCAGTTCTTC. Its protein product is CSASEGLAFYNEQFF.

The chain recombines TRBV20-1 with TRBJ2-3; TRBD2 aligns across 10 bases. Germline V gives CDR1 DFQATT, CDR2 SNEGSKA (reference sequence). With 3 bases clipped from V and 4 bases from J, the junction kept 4 bases outside the gene matches. The CDR3 loop spans 14 amino acids. CDR3 nucleotides: TGCAGTGCTAGTGTCCTAGCGGGAGCAGATACGCAGTATTTT. Its protein product is CSASVLAGADTQYF.

This clonotype was observed a few times. The J gene is TRBJ2-5, the V gene TRBV27; D is perhaps TRBD1 or TRBD2 (5 bases each). The germline V gene has CDR1 MNHEY and CDR2 SMNVEV (reference sequence). There are 15 residues in the CDR3. The germline V and J ends were trimmed by 3 bases and 6 bases, with 17 bases remaining between them. The CDR3: CASSLGLGDLKTQYF. CDR3 nucleotides: TGTGCCAGCAGTTTGGGATTGGGGGATCTTAAGACCCAGTACTTC.

The V call is TRBV11-2, the J call TRBJ2-4; the D call may be TRBD1 or TRBD2 (5 bases each). Germline-derived CDR1 and CDR2 are SGHAT and FQNNGV. Trimming took 1 base from V and 3 from J, leaving 10 bases between them. CDR3 length equals 15 residues. CDR3 coding DNA: TGTGCCAGCAGCTTAGGGGACCTCGACAAAAACATTCAGTACTTC. Translating gives CASSLGDLDKNIQYF.

The rearrangement joins TRBV10-3 to TRBJ2-1; a weak D match, TRBD1 (6 bases). V was cut by 3 bases and J by 7 bases, with 16 bases left in between. CDR1 ENHRY and CDR2 SYGVKD come from the germline V gene. There are 15 residues in the CDR3. CDR3 nucleotides: TGTGCCATCAGTGATATGGGGGCCGCTTATAATGAGCAGTTCTTC. It yields the protein CAISDMGAAYNEQFF.

This clonotype has ten or more counts. The chain has TRBV9 and TRBJ2-1; TRBD2 agrees at 13 bases. The ends lost 8 bases at V and 6 bases at J; junction bases unmatched: 5. CDR1 is SGDLS, CDR2 YYNGEE, per germline. The CDR3 covers 14 residues. In DNA, the CDR3 is TGTGCCAGTAGTTGGACTAGCGGGAGCAATGAGCAGTTCTTC. Its protein is CASSWTSGSNEQFF.

This clonotype was found a few times. The chain links TRBV5-1 to TRBJ2-3; 7 nucleotides line up with TRBD2. Trimming at V came to 2 bases and at J to 0 bases, leaving 9 bases not matched to a gene. The CDR3 is 17 residues long. Germline CDR1 is SGHRS and CDR2 is YFSETQ. As DNA, the CDR3 is TGCGCCAGCAGCTTTGGGGATAGCGGGCCCAGCACAGATACGCAGTATTTT. It yields the protein CASSFGDSGPSTDTQYF.

This clonotype has more than one count but fewer than ten. This chain uses TRBV5-1 with TRBJ1-1, with 7 bases matching TRBD1. The germline V gene encodes CDR1 SGHRS and CDR2 YFSETQ. V trimming: 3 bases; J trimming: 1 base; junction bases outside the gene matches: 12. This CDR3 comprises 17 residues. The CDR3 DNA sequence: TGCGCCAGCAGCTCAGGACAGGCCACCTCTTGGAACACTGAAGCTTTCTTT. It yields the protein CASSSGQATSWNTEAFF.